A selection of T cell receptor beta chains follows, all from one sample in a study of blood T cell repertoires in COVID-19. Produced via immunoSEQ multiplex PCR; TCRdb's table is partial and in-frame only. Counted here are a few hundred thousand clones, roughly 90% occurring once; the ten biggest clones make up 0.85% to 1.3%. The sample was PBMCs or T cells enriched from blood (not recorded which). The receptors come from a woman aged 25-40 years who had been exposed to COVID-19. Each CDR3 is given with its conserved first and last residue. D genes are given only for firm matches. Clone size appears in some rows only: once, few, many, or a class for an expanded clone.

J	V	size	D	DNA	CDR3
TRBJ2-5	TRBV7-8	.	.	TGTGCCAGCAGCCCGATGGGCGAGACCCAGTACTTC	CASSPMGETQYF
TRBJ2-2	TRBV7-3	.	.	TGTGCCAGCAGCCCCACAGGGAATTGGGACACCGGGGAGCTGTTTTTT	CASSPTGNWDTGELFF
TRBJ1-5	TRBV28	.	TRBD1	TGTGCCAGCAACCTGGACAGGGTCAACCAGCCCCAGCATTTT	CASNLDRVNQPQHF
TRBJ1-2	TRBV15	.	TRBD1	TGTGCCACCAGCGGGACAGGGGCCTCCTTCTTC	CATSGTGASFF
TRBJ1-1	TRBV10-1	.	.	TGCGCCAGCAGTGAGAGAGGCCCAGGGTTGGCGAACACTGAAGCTTTCTTT	CASSERGPGLANTEAFF
TRBJ1-6	TRBV12-5	.	.	TGTGCTAGTGGTTTGGGAGGGAGCTCACCCCTCCACTTT	CASGLGGSSPLHF
TRBJ2-7	TRBV10-3	.	.	TGTGCCATTCGAGGGGGGGGCGAGGCCACGCTGAACTACGAGCAGTACTTC	CAIRGGGEATLNYEQYF
TRBJ1-5	TRBV28	once	TRBD1	TGTGCCAGCAAGGGGACAGAGGAATATAGCAATCAGCCCCAGCATTTT	CASKGTEEYSNQPQHF
TRBJ2-7	TRBV19	.	.	TGTGCCAGTAGGACAAGGGGGGGCGAGCAGTACTTC	CASRTRGGEQYF
TRBJ2-1	TRBV19	once	.	TGTGCCAGTAGTATGTCTGTCTCCACGGTCAATGAGCAGTTCTTC	CASSMSVSTVNEQFF